The 32 T cell receptor beta chains below were found in one sample sequenced in a study of technical replicates of blood from a handful of donors. TCRdb keeps only in-frame clones here, not all; method: immunoSEQ multiplex PCR. The repertoire holds tens of thousands of clones, with under 95% as singletons. Specimen: T cells isolated from PBMCs. The receptor set was obtained from a human donor in good health.

The V and J genes are TRBV10-1 and TRBJ2-7, with 7 bases lining up with TRBD1. The junction had 6 bases not matched to a gene; V was cut back by 9 bases and J by 1 base. In germline, CDR1 is WNHNN, CDR2 SYGVQD (reference sequence). The CDR3 runs to 13 residues. The CDR3 DNA sequence: TGCGCCAGGAGGGGGCGCTTATCCTACGAGCAGTACTTC. Its protein is CARRGRLSYEQYF.

This clone was detected once. This sequence joins TRBV19 and TRBJ1-2; perhaps TRBD1 as D (6 bases). Germline V gene data show CDR1 as LNHDA and CDR2 as SQIVND (reference sequence). The CDR3 is 15 residues long. V shed 8 bases and J shed 2 bases, with 18 bases lying between them. The CDR3 is CASHLSLDRNYGYTF. CDR3 coding DNA: TGTGCCAGTCACCTCAGCTTAGACAGGAACTATGGCTACACCTTC.

CDR3 coding DNA: TGTGCCAGCAGCTTACCTAGCGGGAATCGAGAGCAGTTCTTC. It translates to CASSLPSGNREQFF. V gene TRBV11-3 combines with J gene TRBJ2-1, with 9 bases fitting TRBD2. This CDR3 contains 14 residues. After removal of 2 bases from V and 10 bases from J, the junction contained 6 bases not matched to a gene. The germline V gene encodes CDR1 SGHNT and CDR2 YENEEA.

The chain combines TRBV2 with TRBJ2-7, with 7 bases that match TRBD1. With V trimmed by 0 bases and J by 7 bases, 9 bases remained unmatched. The CDR3 covers 15 residues. Germline V lookup: CDR1 SNHLY, CDR2 FYNNEI. The CDR3 protein is CASSEAGQDRSEQYF. The CDR3 coding sequence is TGTGCCAGCAGTGAAGCTGGACAGGACAGGTCGGAGCAGTACTTC. The full variable domain, in which reference TRBV2 and TRBJ2-7 provide the parts outside the CDR3, is EPEVTQTPSHQVTQMGQEVILRCVPISNHLYFYWYRQILGQKVEFLVSFYNNEISEKSEIFDDQFSVERPDGSNFTLKIRSTKLEDSAMYFCASSEAGQDRSEQYFGPGTRLTVT.

The V and J genes are TRBV13 and TRBJ2-7, with 8 bases that match TRBD1. Trimming removed 5 bases from V and 4 bases from J; junction bases left unmatched: 7. The length of the CDR3 is 14 residues. The germline V gene has CDR1 PRHDT and CDR2 FYEKMQ (reference sequence). The CDR3: CASSLRTGRYEQYF. The CDR3 nucleotides are TGTGCCAGCAGCCTCCGGACAGGGCGTTACGAGCAGTACTTC.

The CDR3 protein is CASRTRVSGANVLTF. CDR3 DNA sequence: TGTGCCAGCAGAACCAGGGTATCTGGGGCCAACGTCCTGACTTTC. The V call is TRBV6-5, the J call TRBJ2-6; tentatively, D is TRBD1 (5 bases). This CDR3 region has 15 residues. Germline CDR1 and CDR2: MNHEY and SVGAGI. V was pared by 6 bases and J by 1 base, with 10 bases between.

The V call is TRBV5-1, the J call TRBJ1-1, with D maybe TRBD1 (5 bases). The CDR3 covers 13 residues. Trimming shortened V by 7 bases and J by 3 bases, and 13 bases separated the two germline ends. Per germline, CDR1 SGHRS and CDR2 YFSETQ. This CDR3 is CASRVGGDTEAFF. CDR3 DNA sequence: TGCGCCAGCCGCGTCGGAGGGGACACTGAAGCTTTCTTT.

The chain has TRBV15 and TRBJ2-2, with D perhaps TRBD1 (6 bases). The CDR3 has 16 residues. Germline V gene sequence: CDR1 LNHNV, CDR2 YYDKDF (reference sequence). V lost 5 bases to trimming and J lost 4 bases, with 17 bases between them. In nucleotides, the CDR3 is TGTGCCACCAGCCACGGGGCGACAGGCGGCACCGGGGAGCTGTTTTTT. Its translation is CATSHGATGGTGELFF.

This chain joins TRBV2 and TRBJ2-3; 13 bases are shared with TRBD2. Trimming took 8 bases from V and 5 from J; bases not matched to a gene: 7. Per the germline V gene, CDR1 is SNHLY and CDR2 is FYNNEI. This CDR3 region has 15 residues. In DNA, the CDR3 is TGTGCCAGCCAAGGACTAGCGGGAGCAATAGATACGCAGTATTTT. It encodes CASQGLAGAIDTQYF.

The V gene is TRBV11-2, the J gene TRBJ2-1, with 8 bases aligning to TRBD2. The CDR3 runs to 17 residues. CDR1 and CDR2 from the germline V gene are SGHAT and FQNNGV. V lost 4 bases to trimming and J lost 0 bases; unmatched junction nucleotides: 8. The CDR3 DNA reads TGTGCCAGCAGCTCGATAGCGGGAAAGAGCTCCTACAATGAGCAGTTCTTC. Translated, it gives CASSSIAGKSSYNEQFF.

The rearrangement joins TRBV6-1 to TRBJ1-5, with 7 bases lining up with TRBD1. V trimming: 8 bases; J trimming: 5 bases; junction bases outside the gene matches: 9. The CDR3 loop spans 14 amino acids. Germline V gene lookup returns CDR1 MNHNS and CDR2 SASEGT. CDR3 sequence reads: CASLLQGEDQPQHF. The CDR3 DNA is TGTGCCAGCTTACTTCAGGGGGAGGATCAGCCCCAGCATTTT.

This chain connects TRBV14 to TRBJ2-1; 9 bases match TRBD2. The germline CDR1 and CDR2 sequences are SGHDN and FVKESK. J gave up 2 bases and V 6 bases, and 8 bases lay outside the gene matches. The CDR3 length is 16 residues. The CDR3 sequence is CASSHYRLAAYNEQFF. The CDR3 bases are TGTGCCAGCAGTCACTATCGACTAGCGGCCTACAATGAGCAGTTCTTC.

J is TRBJ2-7 and V is TRBV18; 7 nucleotides align to TRBD1. The junction had 7 bases not matched to a gene; V was cut back by 2 bases and J by 3 bases. Germline CDR1 KGHSH, CDR2 LQKENI. This CDR3 is built from 15 residues. This CDR3 is CASSPNRGQDYEQYF. The CDR3 DNA reads TGTGCCAGCTCACCAAACAGAGGACAGGACTACGAGCAGTACTTC.

V usage is TRBV19 and J usage is TRBJ1-5; 7 bases map to TRBD1. The CDR3 consists of 15 residues. Germline trimming cut 6 bases from V and 8 bases from J; bases unmatched to any gene: 13. Germline CDR1 LNHDA, CDR2 SQIVND (reference sequence). CDR3 residues: CASRGQDRVIEPQHF. CDR3 coding DNA: TGTGCCAGTAGGGGGCAAGACAGGGTGATTGAGCCCCAGCATTTT.

This chain links TRBV2 with TRBJ1-4; D may be TRBD1 (6 bases). The V gene lost 4 bases and the J gene lost 8 bases, with 11 bases spanning the gap. This CDR3 has 13 amino acids. Germline CDR1 is SNHLY and CDR2 is FYNNEI. The CDR3 DNA reads as TGTGCCAGCAGTGTGCAGGGGCGGGAAAAACTGTTTTTT. Translating it yields CASSVQGREKLFF.

This chain links TRBV4-1 with TRBJ1-4, with 9 bases matching TRBD1. CDR1 MGHRA and CDR2 YSYEKL come from the germline V gene. The CDR3 has 15 residues. With 6 bases clipped from V and 8 bases from J, the junction kept 10 bases outside the gene matches. CDR3 loop: CASSQIQGAGEKLFF. For the CDR3, the DNA is TGCGCCAGCAGTCAAATACAGGGGGCAGGGGAAAAACTGTTTTTT.

V usage is TRBV29-1 and J usage is TRBJ2-1; 7 nucleotides agree with TRBD1. The germline V gene encodes CDR1 SQVTM and CDR2 ANQGSEA. Germline trimming cut 5 bases from V and 1 base from J; bases unmatched to any gene: 11. The CDR3 has 16 residues. The CDR3 DNA reads TGCAGCGTTCACCCCAACAGGGGTGGATCCTACAATGAGCAGTTCTTC. Encoded protein: CSVHPNRGGSYNEQFF.

The CDR3 is CASSLNRGDDQPQHF. The CDR3, as DNA: TGTGCCAGCAGCTTGAACAGGGGGGATGATCAGCCCCAGCATTTT. The genes are TRBV5-8 and TRBJ1-5; TRBD1 matches at 8 bases. The CDR3 is 15 amino acids. The germline V gene encodes CDR1 SGHTS and CDR2 YDEGEE. V trimming: 1 base; J trimming: 5 bases; junction bases outside the gene matches: 5.

CDR3 sequence reads: CASSKEGASAGGGTGELFF. The CDR3 bases are TGTGCCAGCAGCAAAGAAGGAGCGTCCGCGGGAGGAGGCACCGGGGAGCTGTTTTTT. J is TRBJ2-2 and V is TRBV21-1; the DNA was not compared with TRBD2, the D call given in the table. TRBV21-1 is a pseudogene. The CDR3 is made up of 19 amino acids.

The chain is built from TRBV4-1 and TRBJ2-7; 9 bases map to TRBD1. The CDR3 is 15 residues long. Trimming removed 5 bases from V and 2 bases from J; junction bases left unmatched: 7. Germline V lookup: CDR1 MGHRA, CDR2 YSYEKL. CDR3: CASSERTGAPYEQYF. The CDR3 DNA follows: TGCGCCAGCAGCGAGCGGACAGGGGCCCCCTACGAGCAGTACTTC.

The chain joins TRBV7-2 to TRBJ1-5; 9 bases fit TRBD1. Looked up from germline, CDR1 is SGHTA and CDR2 is FQGNSA. The junction had 3 bases not matched to a gene; V was cut back by 3 bases and J by 9 bases. This CDR3 comprises 13 residues. CDR3 in amino acids: CASSFGQGMPQHF. The CDR3 bases are TGTGCCAGCAGCTTCGGACAGGGGATGCCCCAGCATTTT.

Here the CDR3 reads CASSLGLAGTYEQYF. Here the CDR3 DNA reads TGTGCCAGCAGTCTCGGACTAGCGGGAACCTACGAGCAGTACTTC. The V gene is TRBV28, the J gene TRBJ2-7; 12 nucleotides agree with TRBD2. This CDR3 comprises 15 residues. V was pared by 5 bases and J by 2 bases, with 4 bases of the junction left unmatched. The germline gives CDR1 MDHEN, CDR2 SYDVKM.

J is TRBJ2-5 and V is TRBV9, with 12 bases aligning to TRBD2. This CDR3 is built from 16 residues. V lost 2 bases and J lost 7; bases outside the gene matches: 9. Germline assignment: CDR1 SGDLS and CDR2 YYNGEE. Here the CDR3 DNA reads TGTGCCAGCAGCGTCGGCCTAGCGGGGGGGCCCGTGACCCAGTACTTC. Translated: CASSVGLAGGPVTQYF.

The chain combines TRBV29-1 with TRBJ2-5, with 11 bases that match TRBD2. The CDR3 consists of 16 residues. Germline V CDR1 and CDR2: SQVTM, ANQGSEA. After removal of 1 base from V and 1 base from J, the junction contained 5 bases not matched to a gene. CDR3 DNA sequence: TGCAGCGTTGAAGTTTTAGCGGGAGGGCCCCAAGAGACCCAGTACTTC. It codes for CSVEVLAGGPQETQYF. The full variable domain, completed using reference TRBV29-1 and TRBJ2-5, is SAVISQKPSRDICQRGTSLTIQCQVDSQVTMMFWYRQQPGQSLTLIATANQGSEATYESGFVIDKFPISRPNLTFSTLTVSNMSPEDSSIYLCSVEVLAGGPQETQYFGPGTRLLVL.

The chain uses TRBV7-8 and TRBJ2-7; 16 bases line up with TRBD2. Germline CDR1 is SGHVS and CDR2 is FQNEAQ. V lost 4 bases, J lost 5 bases, and 2 bases stayed unmatched. This CDR3 has 15 amino acids. In DNA form, the CDR3 reads TGTGCCAGCAGCTCGGGGACTAGCGGGAGGGACGAGCAGTACTTC. Translated, it gives CASSSGTSGRDEQYF.

The chain has TRBV10-2 and TRBJ2-2; 11 nucleotides align to TRBD2. J gave up 4 bases and V 10 bases, and 5 bases lay outside the gene matches. Per the germline V gene, CDR1 is WSHSY and CDR2 is SAAADI. This CDR3 comprises 14 residues. DNA for the CDR3: TGCGCCACCGGGACTAGCGGAGGCACCGGGGAGCTGTTTTTT. Translated: CATGTSGGTGELFF.

In its sample, this clone was seen a few times. The V gene is TRBV5-6, the J gene TRBJ2-4; D is uncertain. The CDR3 totals 16 residues. Trimming cost V 4 bases and J 0 bases, with 14 bases left between them. Germline V CDR1 and CDR2: SGHDT, YYEEEE. This chain's CDR3 is CASSETGRIAKNIQYF. CDR3 nucleotide sequence: TGTGCCAGCAGCGAAACTGGGCGAATAGCCAAAAACATTCAGTACTTC.

The rearrangement joins TRBV5-6 to TRBJ2-1; D uncertain. The CDR3 contains 15 residues. Trimming shortened V by 4 bases and J by 8 bases, and 19 bases separated the two germline ends. In germline, CDR1 is SGHDT, CDR2 YYEEEE. This CDR3 is CASSIPGPRADEQFF. The CDR3 coding sequence is TGTGCCAGCAGCATTCCGGGTCCTCGAGCCGATGAGCAGTTCTTC.

J is TRBJ2-6 and V is TRBV21-1; the D call in the table, TRBD2, was not verified against the DNA. TRBV21-1 is a pseudogene locus. The CDR3 contains 18 residues. CDR3 sequence: CASSKQREIDSGANVLTF. DNA for the CDR3: TGTGCCAGCAGCAAACAACGGGAAATAGACTCTGGGGCCAACGTCCTGACTTTC.

The chain combines TRBV4-1 with TRBJ2-2; 9 bases agree with TRBD2. This CDR3 is 16 amino acids long. Trimming at V came to 1 base and at J to 4 bases, leaving 4 bases not matched to a gene. Germline V gene sequence: CDR1 MGHRA, CDR2 YSYEKL. The CDR3 DNA follows: TGCGCCAGCAGCCAAGCTAGCGGGGCCCTCACCGGGGAGCTGTTTTTT. Encoded protein: CASSQASGALTGELFF.

The chain uses TRBV2 and TRBJ1-4, with a tentative D call TRBD1 (5 bases). This CDR3 comprises 13 residues. Trimming removed 6 bases from V and 6 bases from J, with 11 bases in between. Germline CDR1 SNHLY, CDR2 FYNNEI. The CDR3 DNA reads TGTGCCAGCAGGGGGACTACATATGAAAAACTGTTTTTT. It encodes CASRGTTYEKLFF. The whole variable domain, remainder taken from reference TRBV2 and TRBJ1-4, is EPEVTQTPSHQVTQMGQEVILRCVPISNHLYFYWYRQILGQKVEFLVSFYNNEISEKSEIFDDQFSVERPDGSNFTLKIRSTKLEDSAMYFCASRGTTYEKLFFGSGTQLSVL.

V usage is TRBV5-1 and J usage is TRBJ2-7; D gene unclear. Trimming cost V 0 bases and J 6 bases, with 16 bases left between them. The CDR3 totals 15 residues. Germline V lookup: CDR1 SGHRS, CDR2 YFSETQ. The CDR3, as DNA: TGCGCCAGCAGCTTGGTAGGCGAGGTTAAGAGCGAGCAGTACTTC. Translating gives CASSLVGEVKSEQYF. The whole variable domain, remainder taken from reference TRBV5-1 and TRBJ2-7, is KAGVTQTPRYLIKTRGQQVTLSCSPISGHRSVSWYQQTPGQGLQFLFEYFSETQRNKGNFPGRFSGRQFSNSRSEMNVSTLELGDSALYLCASSLVGEVKSEQYFGPGTRLTVT.